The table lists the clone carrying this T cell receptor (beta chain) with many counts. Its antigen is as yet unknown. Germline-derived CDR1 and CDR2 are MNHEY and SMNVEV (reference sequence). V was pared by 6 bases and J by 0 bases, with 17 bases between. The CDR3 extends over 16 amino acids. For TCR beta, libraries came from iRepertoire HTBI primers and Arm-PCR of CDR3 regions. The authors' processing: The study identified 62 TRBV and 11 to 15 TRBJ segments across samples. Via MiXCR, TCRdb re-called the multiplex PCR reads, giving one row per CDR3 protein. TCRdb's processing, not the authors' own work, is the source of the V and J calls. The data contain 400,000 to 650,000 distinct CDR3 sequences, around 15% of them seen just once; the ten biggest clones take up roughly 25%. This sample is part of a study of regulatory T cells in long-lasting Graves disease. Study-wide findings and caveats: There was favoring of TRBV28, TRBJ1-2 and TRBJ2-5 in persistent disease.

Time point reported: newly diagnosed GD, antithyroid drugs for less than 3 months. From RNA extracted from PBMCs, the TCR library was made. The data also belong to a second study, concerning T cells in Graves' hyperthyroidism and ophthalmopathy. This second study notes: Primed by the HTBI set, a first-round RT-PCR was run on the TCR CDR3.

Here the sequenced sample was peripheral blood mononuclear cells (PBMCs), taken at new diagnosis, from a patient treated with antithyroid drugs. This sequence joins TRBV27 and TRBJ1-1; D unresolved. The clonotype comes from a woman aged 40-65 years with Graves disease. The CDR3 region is CASRGGRKSMNTEAFF. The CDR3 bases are TGTGCCAGCAGGGGAGGACGGAAATCCATGAACACTGAAGCTTTCTTT.